The clone carrying this T cell receptor beta chain was seen a handful of times. The authors combined around 200,000 CFSE-labeled responder cells with around 200,000 irradiated, violet-dye-labeled stimulator cells in plates. Following the reaction, CD3+CD4+ and CD3+CD8+ responders that were proliferating and CFSE-low underwent sorting. Here immunoSEQ multiplex PCR was the method, and the copy in TCRdb shows in-frame clones only, minus some. Here the sample spans some 4,400 clones, about 30% being singletons. The CDR3 sequence is 14 residues long. V lost 3 bases and J lost 4, with 13 bases in between. Germline V gene sequence: CDR1 LGHNA, CDR2 YNFKEQ. The sample is drawn from a study of graft-versus-host responses after intestinal transplantation.

This sequence joins TRBV4-2 and TRBJ2-7; tentative D call: TRBD2 (6 bases). This TCR was sampled from a human patient who received an intestinal transplant. Sample: alloreactive CD4+ T cells from a mixed lymphocyte reaction culture, taken before intestinal transplant. Subset noted: CFSE-low proliferating T cells sorted from roughly 6-day pre-transplant mixed lymphocyte reaction (GvH or HvG direction). CDR3 nucleotides: TGTGCCAGCAGCCATTTGGAGGGCCTTTACGAGCAGTACTTC. Translation: CASSHLEGLYEQYF.